This TCR beta chain originates from a study of naive and memory T cell subsets. The CDR3 runs 14 residues. Trimming stripped 3 bases from V and 5 bases from J, with 10 bases between. Both TRBC1 and TRBC2 were covered by a beta constant-region primer of two equimolar oligonucleotides. Four rounds of PCR amplified the ligated cDNA using nested alpha and beta constant-region primers plus SP2. A 12-nucleotide UMI and the SP2 primer were added to the cDNA 3' end by oligonucleotide ligation. MiXCR was run by TCRdb on the UMI-ligation and nested PCR reads, yielding one entry per CDR3 protein. The sample lists 95,000 to 110,000 distinct CDR3 sequences, approximately 14% occurring once. Concerning this clonotype itself: Its antigen is unknown.

Points from the study as a whole: Especially in CD8 cells, naive repertoires contained a few larger clonotypes, possibly CD45RA-re-expressing memory cells. Over 95% of naive TCR sequences appeared only once after error correction, unlike memory subsets.

This TCR was recovered from a human donor in good health. V is TRBV12-3 or TRBV12-4 and J is TRBJ1-4; possibly TRBD1 for D (5 bases). The sample comprised naive CD8+ T cells from blood. CDR3 residues: CASSFTGSNEKLFF. For the CDR3, the DNA is TGTGCCAGCAGTTTTACAGGTTCAAATGAAAAACTGTTTTTT.